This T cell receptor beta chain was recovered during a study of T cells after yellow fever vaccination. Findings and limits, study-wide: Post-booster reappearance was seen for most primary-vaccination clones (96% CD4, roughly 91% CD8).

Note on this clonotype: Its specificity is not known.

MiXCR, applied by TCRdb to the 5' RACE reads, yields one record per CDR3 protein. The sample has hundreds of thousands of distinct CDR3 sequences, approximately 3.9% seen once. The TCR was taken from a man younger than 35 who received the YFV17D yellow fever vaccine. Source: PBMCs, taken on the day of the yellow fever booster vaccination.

DNA for the CDR3: TGTGCCACGACTTCCGGACAGGGGTATGGAAACACCATATATTTT. Translating it yields CATTSGQGYGNTIYF. The rearrangement joins TRBV10-3 to TRBJ1-3; 9 bases are shared with TRBD1. Trimming at V came to 10 bases and at J to 3 bases, leaving 10 bases not matched to a gene. This CDR3 comprises 15 residues. The V gene's germline CDR1 is ENHRY and CDR2 SYGVKD.